Detailed here is one T cell receptor (beta chain). Its antigen is still unknown. The germline CDR1 and CDR2 sequences are GTSNPN and SVGIG (reference sequence). Between the trimmed V and J ends, which lost 1 base and 3 bases, there was a span of 6 bases. The CDR3 extends over 12 amino acids. These data come from a study of T cell responses to AZD1222 COVID-19 vaccine. General study findings and limits: The number of AZD1222 recipients seropositive at baseline was only five or six. Nearly half of spike-specific TCRs reportedly target unmutated variant regions. Spike regions recognized by vaccine-associated CD4 TCRs spanned the protein, led by 160-218 and 743-854.

TCRdb's table, derived via immunoSEQ multiplex PCR, lists solely in-frame clones and lacks some. The sample yields 70,000 to 100,000 clones, 70% to 90% seen once. The receptor was isolated from an adult who received the AZD1222 COVID-19 vaccine. The chain has TRBV30 and TRBJ2-5, with D possibly being TRBD2 (6 bases). The specimen was peripheral blood, collected 28 days after the second AZD1222 dose. CDR3 in amino acids: CAWSGEEETQYF. CDR3 in DNA: TGTGCCTGGAGTGGGGAGGAAGAGACCCAGTACTTC.